This is a list of T cell receptor beta chains from one sample in a study of tumor-infiltrating lymphocytes in oesophageal squamous cell carcinoma. A single record per CDR3 protein comes from TCRdb applying MiXCR to the PCR reads. The table records several thousand distinct CDR3 sequences, 14% to 15% of them present only once. Sequenced material: esophageal tumor tissue. The receptors derive from a male donor with esophageal squamous cell carcinoma. CDR3s include the opening cysteine and the closing phenylalanine or tryptophan. Fields, in order: V gene, clone size, J gene, D gene, CDR3 protein, CDR3 DNA. A D gene is named only where the DNA matches it firmly. Clone size, where shown, is once, few, many, or a class for clones that have expanded.

v_call: TRBV11-1; clone_size: medium-sized; j_call: TRBJ1-2; d_call: NA; cdr3_aa: CASSPDRPRYGYTF; cdr3_nt: TGTGCCAGCAGCCCCGACAGGCCGCGCTATGGCTACACCTTC
v_call: TRBV7-3; clone_size: many; j_call: TRBJ2-7; d_call: NA; cdr3_aa: CASSLMGDEQYF; cdr3_nt: TGTGCCAGCAGCTTAATGGGCGACGAGCAGTACTTC
v_call: TRBV11-2; clone_size: many; j_call: TRBJ2-2; d_call: NA; cdr3_aa: CASSLGLSGELFF; cdr3_nt: TGTGCCAGCAGCCTGGGCTTGTCCGGGGAGCTGTTTTTT
v_call: TRBV7-2; clone_size: large; j_call: TRBJ1-3; d_call: NA; cdr3_aa: CASSLPPGRGNTIYF; cdr3_nt: TGTGCCAGCAGCTTACCCCCAGGGCGCGGAAACACCATATATTTT
v_call: TRBV11-3; clone_size: medium-sized; j_call: TRBJ2-1; d_call: TRBD1; cdr3_aa: CASSLGQGNNEQFF; cdr3_nt: TGTGCCAGCAGCTTGGGACAGGGTAACAATGAGCAGTTCTTC
v_call: TRBV28; clone_size: medium-sized; j_call: TRBJ2-1; d_call: NA; cdr3_aa: CASSYLSGQFF; cdr3_nt: TGTGCCAGCAGTTACCTCAGTGGGCAGTTCTTC
v_call: TRBV10-2; clone_size: many; j_call: TRBJ2-7; d_call: NA; cdr3_aa: CASSEDSYSYEQYF; cdr3_nt: TGCGCCAGCAGTGAGGACAGCTATTCCTACGAGCAGTACTTC
v_call: TRBV11-3; clone_size: medium-sized; j_call: TRBJ2-1; d_call: NA; cdr3_aa: CASSSTGLREQFF; cdr3_nt: TGTGCCAGCAGTTCAACAGGGCTTCGTGAGCAGTTCTTC
v_call: TRBV4-1; clone_size: few; j_call: TRBJ2-3; d_call: NA; cdr3_aa: CASSQELPRANTDTQYF; cdr3_nt: TGCGCCAGCAGCCAAGAGCTTCCCAGGGCGAACACAGATACGCAGTATTTT
v_call: TRBV11-1; clone_size: many; j_call: TRBJ1-2; d_call: NA; cdr3_aa: CASSFDHRVDGYTF; cdr3_nt: TGTGCCAGCAGCTTTGATCACAGGGTAGATGGCTACACCTTC
v_call: TRBV2; clone_size: NA; j_call: TRBJ2-5; d_call: NA; cdr3_aa: CASSGGEYQETQYF; cdr3_nt: TGTGCCAGCAGTGGCGGGGAATACCAAGAGACCCAGTACTTC
v_call: TRBV7-2; clone_size: medium-sized; j_call: TRBJ2-5; d_call: TRBD2; cdr3_aa: CASSLSSGGARGETQYF; cdr3_nt: TGTGCCAGCAGCTTATCTAGCGGGGGGGCACGTGGGGAGACCCAGTACTTC
v_call: TRBV7-2; clone_size: large; j_call: TRBJ2-7; d_call: NA; cdr3_aa: CASSGSYEQYF; cdr3_nt: TGTGCCAGCAGCGGGAGCTACGAGCAGTACTTC
v_call: TRBV5-1; clone_size: many; j_call: TRBJ1-2; d_call: TRBD1; cdr3_aa: CASSLRTGDGYTF; cdr3_nt: TGCGCCAGCAGCTTGCGGACAGGGGATGGCTACACCTTC
v_call: TRBV6-6; clone_size: many; j_call: TRBJ2-1; d_call: NA; cdr3_aa: CASSYSSAYEQFF; cdr3_nt: TGTGCCAGCAGTTACTCGAGTGCGTATGAGCAGTTCTTC
v_call: TRBV12-3/TRBV12-4; clone_size: medium-sized; j_call: TRBJ2-6; d_call: NA; cdr3_aa: CASSSAGANVLTF; cdr3_nt: TGTGCCAGCAGTTCTGCCGGGGCCAACGTCCTGACTTTC
v_call: TRBV11-2; clone_size: medium-sized; j_call: TRBJ1-2; d_call: TRBD1; cdr3_aa: CASSVGQGFNYGYTF; cdr3_nt: TGTGCCAGCAGCGTGGGACAGGGGTTTAACTATGGCTACACCTTC
v_call: TRBV6-1; clone_size: medium-sized; j_call: TRBJ2-5; d_call: TRBD2; cdr3_aa: CASSELAGGPQETQYF; cdr3_nt: TGTGCCAGCAGTGAACTAGCGGGGGGCCCCCAAGAGACCCAGTACTTC
v_call: TRBV7-2; clone_size: medium-sized; j_call: TRBJ1-6; d_call: NA; cdr3_aa: CASKPGRTNSPLHF; cdr3_nt: TGTGCCAGCAAGCCGGGACGGACGAATTCACCCCTCCACTTT
v_call: TRBV6-6; clone_size: medium-sized; j_call: TRBJ2-1; d_call: TRBD1; cdr3_aa: CASSYPDRDEQFF; cdr3_nt: TGTGCCAGCAGTTACCCTGACAGGGATGAGCAGTTCTTC
v_call: TRBV7-8; clone_size: many; j_call: TRBJ2-3; d_call: NA; cdr3_aa: CASSTYGRTNTGELYF; cdr3_nt: TGTGCCAGCAGCACCTACGGCCGGACAAACACCGGGGAGCTGTATTTT
v_call: TRBV7-2; clone_size: medium-sized; j_call: TRBJ2-7; d_call: NA; cdr3_aa: CASSPDTYSYEQYF; cdr3_nt: TGTGCCAGCAGCCCGGACACCTACTCCTACGAGCAGTACTTC
v_call: TRBV11-2; clone_size: many; j_call: TRBJ2-7; d_call: NA; cdr3_aa: CASSGGRGATYEQYF; cdr3_nt: TGTGCCAGCAGCGGGGGGAGAGGGGCCACCTACGAGCAGTACTTC
v_call: TRBV6-1; clone_size: many; j_call: TRBJ1-5; d_call: NA; cdr3_aa: CASKGSDTGSNQPQHF; cdr3_nt: TGTGCCAGCAAGGGTTCTGATACAGGCAGCAATCAGCCCCAGCATTTT
v_call: TRBV7-8; clone_size: many; j_call: TRBJ2-3; d_call: TRBD2; cdr3_aa: CASSLAQRGGTGELYF; cdr3_nt: TGTGCCAGCAGCTTAGCGCAGCGGGGGGGCACCGGGGAGCTGTATTTT
v_call: TRBV7-8; clone_size: large; j_call: TRBJ2-5; d_call: NA; cdr3_aa: CASSLIGGIQETQYF; cdr3_nt: TGTGCCAGCAGCTTAATAGGGGGGATCCAAGAGACCCAGTACTTC
v_call: TRBV6-1; clone_size: NA; j_call: TRBJ2-3; d_call: NA; cdr3_aa: CASRSPAGTPARTGELYF; cdr3_nt: TGTGCCAGCAGATCCCCCGCCGGGACCCCAGCGAGGACCGGGGAGCTGTATTTT
v_call: TRBV5-6; clone_size: NA; j_call: TRBJ2-4; d_call: NA; cdr3_aa: CASSGTGWEWLHLRF; cdr3_nt: NA
v_call: TRBV7-9; clone_size: many; j_call: TRBJ2-3; d_call: TRBD2; cdr3_aa: CASSPWRGVTDTQYF; cdr3_nt: TGTGCCAGCAGCCCCTGGCGGGGGGTCACAGATACGCAGTATTTT
v_call: TRBV13; clone_size: once; j_call: TRBJ2-7; d_call: NA; cdr3_aa: CASSLSGEQYF; cdr3_nt: TGTGCCAGCAGCTTATCCGGCGAGCAGTACTTC
v_call: TRBV6-8; clone_size: many; j_call: TRBJ1-2; d_call: NA; cdr3_aa: CASNADRDYSYGYTF; cdr3_nt: TGTGCCAGCAACGCCGACCGGGATTATTCTTATGGCTACACCTTC
v_call: TRBV7-8; clone_size: medium-sized; j_call: TRBJ2-4; d_call: NA; cdr3_aa: CASSLDSSLGRSLAGTAKNIQYF; cdr3_nt: TGTGCCAGCAGCTTAGACTCCAGCTTGGGTAGGAGTCTCGCAGGGACGGCCAAAAACATTCAGTACTTC
v_call: TRBV28; clone_size: many; j_call: TRBJ1-3; d_call: TRBD1; cdr3_aa: CASRAGQGGNTIYF; cdr3_nt: TGTGCCAGCAGGGCGGGACAGGGTGGAAACACCATATATTTT
v_call: TRBV2; clone_size: many; j_call: TRBJ2-1; d_call: TRBD2; cdr3_aa: CASTGPGGWSDEQFF; cdr3_nt: TGTGCCAGCACCGGCCCGGGGGGATGGAGTGATGAGCAGTTCTTC
v_call: TRBV5-1; clone_size: many; j_call: TRBJ2-2; d_call: TRBD2; cdr3_aa: CASSLEAGGPSSPGELFF; cdr3_nt: TGCGCCAGCAGCTTGGAAGCGGGGGGGCCGAGCTCCCCGGGGGAGCTGTTTTTT
v_call: TRBV5-1; clone_size: few; j_call: TRBJ2-7; d_call: TRBD2; cdr3_aa: CASSSGTSGGYEQYF; cdr3_nt: TGCGCCAGCAGCTCCGGGACTAGCGGGGGATACGAGCAGTACTTC
v_call: TRBV7-9; clone_size: medium-sized; j_call: TRBJ2-2; d_call: NA; cdr3_aa: CASSLVAPNTGELFF; cdr3_nt: TGTGCCAGCAGCTTAGTAGCACCGAACACCGGGGAGCTGTTTTTT
v_call: TRBV12-3/TRBV12-4; clone_size: medium-sized; j_call: TRBJ1-5; d_call: NA; cdr3_aa: CASSLRGNQPQHF; cdr3_nt: TGTGCCAGCAGTTTACGGGGAAATCAGCCCCAGCATTTT
v_call: TRBV28; clone_size: many; j_call: TRBJ2-1; d_call: NA; cdr3_aa: CASSSILSYNEQFF; cdr3_nt: TGTGCCAGCAGTTCCATTCTCTCCTACAATGAGCAGTTCTTC
v_call: TRBV20-1; clone_size: few; j_call: TRBJ2-7; d_call: TRBD2; cdr3_aa: CSARRLAGNSYEQYF; cdr3_nt: TGCAGTGCTCGAAGACTAGCGGGGAACTCCTACGAGCAGTACTTC
v_call: TRBV7-6; clone_size: medium-sized; j_call: TRBJ2-1; d_call: NA; cdr3_aa: CASSVEGKLFF; cdr3_nt: TGTGCCAGCAGCGTGGAGGGGAAGCTGTTCTTC
v_call: TRBV11-2; clone_size: many; j_call: TRBJ1-6; d_call: TRBD1; cdr3_aa: CASSPRTGENSPLHF; cdr3_nt: TGTGCCAGCAGCCCAAGGACAGGGGAAAATTCACCCCTCCACTTT
v_call: TRBV13; clone_size: many; j_call: TRBJ2-7; d_call: TRBD1; cdr3_aa: CASSPVRTGGDDEQYF; cdr3_nt: TGTGCCAGCAGCCCGGTCAGGACAGGGGGCGACGACGAGCAGTACTTC
v_call: TRBV5-1; clone_size: NA; j_call: TRBJ1-6; d_call: TRBD1; cdr3_aa: CASATSGQNRSPLHF; cdr3_nt: TGCGCCAGCGCAACTTCGGGACAGAACCGGTCACCCCTCCACTTT
v_call: TRBV6-2/TRBV6-3; clone_size: many; j_call: TRBJ2-1; d_call: NA; cdr3_aa: CASSYSTGSYNEQFF; cdr3_nt: TGTGCCAGCAGTTACTCGACAGGCTCCTACAATGAGCAGTTCTTC
v_call: TRBV4-1; clone_size: many; j_call: TRBJ2-1; d_call: NA; cdr3_aa: CASSQSSQGEQFF; cdr3_nt: TGCGCCAGCAGCCAATCCTCTCAAGGTGAGCAGTTCTTC
v_call: TRBV9; clone_size: few; j_call: TRBJ2-7; d_call: NA; cdr3_aa: CASSVGPATRGPYEQYF; cdr3_nt: TGTGCCAGCAGCGTAGGCCCAGCCACGCGGGGGCCCTACGAGCAGTACTTC
v_call: TRBV6-2/TRBV6-3; clone_size: few; j_call: TRBJ1-2; d_call: TRBD1; cdr3_aa: CASSIPGTGGAGYTF; cdr3_nt: TGTGCCAGCAGTATCCCCGGGACAGGGGGCGCTGGCTACACCTTC
v_call: TRBV5-6; clone_size: NA; j_call: TRBJ2-5; d_call: NA; cdr3_aa: CASSLQGGPERETQYF; cdr3_nt: TGTGCCAGCAGCTTGCAGGGGGGGCCGGAGAGAGAGACCCAGTACTTC